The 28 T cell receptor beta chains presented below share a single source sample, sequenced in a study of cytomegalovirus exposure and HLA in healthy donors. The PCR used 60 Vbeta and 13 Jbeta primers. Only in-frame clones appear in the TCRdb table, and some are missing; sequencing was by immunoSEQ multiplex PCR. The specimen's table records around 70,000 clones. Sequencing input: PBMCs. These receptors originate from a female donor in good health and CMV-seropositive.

As DNA, the CDR3 is TGCGCCAGCAGCCCTGGACAGTTCTCTGGAAACACCATATATTTT. It yields the protein CASSPGQFSGNTIYF. V and J are TRBV4-1 and TRBJ1-3; tentatively, D is TRBD1 (6 bases). This CDR3 has 15 amino acids. The V and J ends lost 4 bases and 0 bases respectively, with 10 bases between them. Germline V gives CDR1 MGHRA, CDR2 YSYEKL.

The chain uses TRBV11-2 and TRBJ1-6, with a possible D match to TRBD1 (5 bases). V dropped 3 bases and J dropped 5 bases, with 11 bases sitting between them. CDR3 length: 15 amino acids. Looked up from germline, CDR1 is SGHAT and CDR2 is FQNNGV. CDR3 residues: CASSFRGGNNSPLHF. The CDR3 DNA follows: TGTGCCAGCAGCTTCCGTGGGGGGAATAATTCACCCCTCCACTTT.

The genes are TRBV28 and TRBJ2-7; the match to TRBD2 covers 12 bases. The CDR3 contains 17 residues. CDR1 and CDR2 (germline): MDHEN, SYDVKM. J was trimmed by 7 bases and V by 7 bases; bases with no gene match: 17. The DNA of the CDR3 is TGTGCCAGCAACCCTACGGCCCCTAGCGGGAGGGCTAAAGAGCAGTACTTC. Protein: CASNPTAPSGRAKEQYF.

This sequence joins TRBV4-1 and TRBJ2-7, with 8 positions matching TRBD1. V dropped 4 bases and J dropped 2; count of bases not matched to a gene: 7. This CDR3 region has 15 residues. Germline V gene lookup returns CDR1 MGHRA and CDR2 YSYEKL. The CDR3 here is CASSPRDRFAYEQYF. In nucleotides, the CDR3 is TGCGCCAGCAGCCCCCGGGACAGGTTCGCCTACGAGCAGTACTTC.

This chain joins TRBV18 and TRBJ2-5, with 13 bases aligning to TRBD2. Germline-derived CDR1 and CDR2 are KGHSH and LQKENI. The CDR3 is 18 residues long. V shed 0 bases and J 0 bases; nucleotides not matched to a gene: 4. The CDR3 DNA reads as TGTGCCAGCTCACCACCTGGGACTAGCGGGACCTACCAAGAGACCCAGTACTTC. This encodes CASSPPGTSGTYQETQYF.

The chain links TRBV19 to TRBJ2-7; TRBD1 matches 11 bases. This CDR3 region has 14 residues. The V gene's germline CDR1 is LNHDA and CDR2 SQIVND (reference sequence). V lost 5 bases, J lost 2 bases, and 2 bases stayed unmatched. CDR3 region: CASSPGQGAYEQYF. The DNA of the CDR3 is TGTGCCAGTAGTCCGGGACAGGGGGCCTACGAGCAGTACTTC.

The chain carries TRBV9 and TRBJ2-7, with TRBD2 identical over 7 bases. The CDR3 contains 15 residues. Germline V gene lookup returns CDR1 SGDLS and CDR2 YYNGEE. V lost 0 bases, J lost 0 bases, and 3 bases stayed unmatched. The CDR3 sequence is CASSVDVAGSYEQYF. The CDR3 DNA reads TGTGCCAGCAGCGTAGATGTAGCGGGCTCCTACGAGCAGTACTTC.

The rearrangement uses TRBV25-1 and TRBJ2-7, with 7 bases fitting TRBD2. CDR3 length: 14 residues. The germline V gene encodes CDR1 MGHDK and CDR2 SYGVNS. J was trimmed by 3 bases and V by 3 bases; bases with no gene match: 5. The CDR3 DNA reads TGTGCCAGCAGTGAGGGCGGGAGTCGCTACGAGCAGTACTTC. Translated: CASSEGGSRYEQYF.

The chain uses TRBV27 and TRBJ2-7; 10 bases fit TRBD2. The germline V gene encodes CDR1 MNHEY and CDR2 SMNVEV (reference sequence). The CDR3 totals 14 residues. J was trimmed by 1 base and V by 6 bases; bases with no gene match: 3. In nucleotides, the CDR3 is TGTGCCAGCAGCTTGGGACTAGCGTCCTACGAGCAGTACTTC. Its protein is CASSLGLASYEQYF.

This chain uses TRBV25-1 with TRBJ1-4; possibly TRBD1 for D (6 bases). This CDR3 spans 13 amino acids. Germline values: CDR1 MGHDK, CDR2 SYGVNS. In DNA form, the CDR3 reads TGTACCCAAGCGGGAGGGGGTAATGAAAAACTGTTTTTT. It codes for CTQAGGGNEKLFF.

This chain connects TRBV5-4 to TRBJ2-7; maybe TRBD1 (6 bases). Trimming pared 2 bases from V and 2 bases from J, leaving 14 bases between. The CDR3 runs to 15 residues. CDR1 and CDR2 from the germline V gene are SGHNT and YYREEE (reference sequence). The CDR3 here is CASSFEGDTPYEQYF. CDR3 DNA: TGTGCCAGCAGCTTTGAAGGGGACACCCCCTACGAGCAGTACTTC.

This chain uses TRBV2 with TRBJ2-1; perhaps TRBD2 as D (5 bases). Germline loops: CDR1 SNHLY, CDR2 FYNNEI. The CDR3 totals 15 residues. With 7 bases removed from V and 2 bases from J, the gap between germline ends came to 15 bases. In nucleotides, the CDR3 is TGTGCCAGCACCGAGTGGACTGTCGCCTACAATGAGCAGTTCTTC. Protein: CASTEWTVAYNEQFF.

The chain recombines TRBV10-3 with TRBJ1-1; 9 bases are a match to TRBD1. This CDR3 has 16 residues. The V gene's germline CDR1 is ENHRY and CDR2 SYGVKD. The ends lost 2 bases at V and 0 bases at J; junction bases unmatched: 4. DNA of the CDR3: TGTGCCATCAGTGAGACAGGGGGCCGAATGAACACTGAAGCTTTCTTT. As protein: CAISETGGRMNTEAFF.

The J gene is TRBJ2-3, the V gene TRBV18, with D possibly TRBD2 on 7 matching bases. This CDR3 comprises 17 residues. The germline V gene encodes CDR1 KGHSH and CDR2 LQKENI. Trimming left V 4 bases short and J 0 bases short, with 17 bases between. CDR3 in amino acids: CASSLLGGAPSTDTQYF. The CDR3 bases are TGTGCCAGCTCACTTCTGGGGGGGGCGCCTAGCACAGATACGCAGTATTTT.

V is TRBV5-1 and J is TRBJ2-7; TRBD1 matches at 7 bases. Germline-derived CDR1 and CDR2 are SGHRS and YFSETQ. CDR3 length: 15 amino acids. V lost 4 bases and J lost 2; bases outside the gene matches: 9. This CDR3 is CASSLGQVGPYEQYF. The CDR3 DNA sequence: TGCGCCAGCAGCCTAGGACAGGTAGGCCCCTACGAGCAGTACTTC.

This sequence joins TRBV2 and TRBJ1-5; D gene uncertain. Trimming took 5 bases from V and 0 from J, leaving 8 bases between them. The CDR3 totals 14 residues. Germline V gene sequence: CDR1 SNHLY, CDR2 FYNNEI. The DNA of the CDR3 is TGTGCCAGCAGTCAACAGTATAGCAATCAGCCCCAGCATTTT. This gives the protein CASSQQYSNQPQHF.

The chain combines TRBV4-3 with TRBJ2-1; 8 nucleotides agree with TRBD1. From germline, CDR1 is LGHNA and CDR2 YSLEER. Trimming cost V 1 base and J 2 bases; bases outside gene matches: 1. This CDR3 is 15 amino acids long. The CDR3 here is CASSQGTGTYNEQFF. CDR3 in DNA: TGCGCCAGCAGCCAAGGGACAGGGACCTACAATGAGCAGTTCTTC.

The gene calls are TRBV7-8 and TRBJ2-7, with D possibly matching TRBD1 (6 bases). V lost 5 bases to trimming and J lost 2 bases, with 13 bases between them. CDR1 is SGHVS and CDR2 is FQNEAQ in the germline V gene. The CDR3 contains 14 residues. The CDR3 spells CASSRRRTAYEQYF. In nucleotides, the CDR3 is TGTGCCAGCAGCCGTCGGCGGACAGCCTACGAGCAGTACTTC.

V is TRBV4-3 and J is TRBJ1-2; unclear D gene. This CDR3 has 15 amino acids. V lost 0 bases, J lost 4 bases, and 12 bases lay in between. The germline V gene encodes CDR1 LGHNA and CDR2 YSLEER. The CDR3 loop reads CASSQDDGRIYGYTF. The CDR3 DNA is TGCGCCAGCAGCCAAGATGATGGCAGGATCTATGGCTACACCTTC.

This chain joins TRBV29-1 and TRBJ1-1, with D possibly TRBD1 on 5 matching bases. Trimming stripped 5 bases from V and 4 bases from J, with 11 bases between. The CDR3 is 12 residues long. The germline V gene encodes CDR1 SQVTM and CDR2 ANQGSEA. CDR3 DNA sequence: TGCAGCGTTAGTCAGGGTGGCACTGAAGCTTTCTTT. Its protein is CSVSQGGTEAFF.

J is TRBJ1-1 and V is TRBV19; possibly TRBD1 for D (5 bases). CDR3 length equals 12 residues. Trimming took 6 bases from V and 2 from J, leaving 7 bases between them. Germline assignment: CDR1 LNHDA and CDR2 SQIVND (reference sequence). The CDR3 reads CASRTANTEAFF. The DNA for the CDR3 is TGTGCCAGTAGGACAGCCAACACTGAAGCTTTCTTT. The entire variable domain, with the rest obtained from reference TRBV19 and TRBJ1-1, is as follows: DGGITQSPKYLFRKEGQNVTLSCEQNLNHDAMYWYRQDPGQGLRLIYYSQIVNDFQKGDIAEGYSVSREKKESFPLTVTSAQKNPTAFYLCASRTANTEAFFGQGTRLTVV.

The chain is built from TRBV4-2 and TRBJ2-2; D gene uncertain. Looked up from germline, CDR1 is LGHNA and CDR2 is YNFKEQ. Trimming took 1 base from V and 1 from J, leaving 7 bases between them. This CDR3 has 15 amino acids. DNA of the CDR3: TGTGCCAGCAGCCAAGGGCAAGTGAACACCGGGGAGCTGTTTTTT. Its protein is CASSQGQVNTGELFF.

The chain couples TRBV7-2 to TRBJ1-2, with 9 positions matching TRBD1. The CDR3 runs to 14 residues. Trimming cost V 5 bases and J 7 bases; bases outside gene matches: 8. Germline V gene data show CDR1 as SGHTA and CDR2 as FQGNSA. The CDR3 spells CASSPGQGIGGYTF. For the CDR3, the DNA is TGTGCCAGCAGCCCCGGACAGGGGATAGGTGGCTACACCTTC.

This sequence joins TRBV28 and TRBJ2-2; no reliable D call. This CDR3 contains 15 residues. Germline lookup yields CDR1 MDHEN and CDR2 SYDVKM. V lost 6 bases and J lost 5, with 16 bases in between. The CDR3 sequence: CASSPGQAYTGELFF. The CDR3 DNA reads TGTGCCAGCAGCCCTGGCCAGGCCTATACCGGGGAGCTGTTTTTT.

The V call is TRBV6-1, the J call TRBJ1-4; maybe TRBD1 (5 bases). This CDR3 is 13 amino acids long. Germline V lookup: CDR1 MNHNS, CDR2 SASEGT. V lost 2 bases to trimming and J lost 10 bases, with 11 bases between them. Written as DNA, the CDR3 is TGTGCCAGCAGTGAAAGGGGCTCCTTAAAACTGTTTTTT. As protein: CASSERGSLKLFF.

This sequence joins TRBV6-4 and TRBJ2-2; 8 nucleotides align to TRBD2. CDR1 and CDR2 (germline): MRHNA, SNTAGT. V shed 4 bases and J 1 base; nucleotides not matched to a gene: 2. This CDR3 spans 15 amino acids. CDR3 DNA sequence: TGTGCCAGCAGTGCCACTAGCGGGAACACCGGGGAGCTGTTTTTT. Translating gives CASSATSGNTGELFF.

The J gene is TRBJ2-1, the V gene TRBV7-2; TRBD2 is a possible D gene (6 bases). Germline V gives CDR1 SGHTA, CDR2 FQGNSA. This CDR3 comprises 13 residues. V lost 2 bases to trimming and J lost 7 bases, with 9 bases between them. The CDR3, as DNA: TGTGCCAGCAGCTTAAGGCTAGCGAATGAGCAGTTCTTC. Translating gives CASSLRLANEQFF.

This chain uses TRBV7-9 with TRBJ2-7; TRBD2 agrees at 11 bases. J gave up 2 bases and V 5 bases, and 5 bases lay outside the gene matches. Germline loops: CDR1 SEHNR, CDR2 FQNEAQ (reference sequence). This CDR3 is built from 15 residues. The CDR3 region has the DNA TGTGCCAGCAGCAACGGGACTAGCGGCGCCTACGAGCAGTACTTC. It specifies CASSNGTSGAYEQYF.